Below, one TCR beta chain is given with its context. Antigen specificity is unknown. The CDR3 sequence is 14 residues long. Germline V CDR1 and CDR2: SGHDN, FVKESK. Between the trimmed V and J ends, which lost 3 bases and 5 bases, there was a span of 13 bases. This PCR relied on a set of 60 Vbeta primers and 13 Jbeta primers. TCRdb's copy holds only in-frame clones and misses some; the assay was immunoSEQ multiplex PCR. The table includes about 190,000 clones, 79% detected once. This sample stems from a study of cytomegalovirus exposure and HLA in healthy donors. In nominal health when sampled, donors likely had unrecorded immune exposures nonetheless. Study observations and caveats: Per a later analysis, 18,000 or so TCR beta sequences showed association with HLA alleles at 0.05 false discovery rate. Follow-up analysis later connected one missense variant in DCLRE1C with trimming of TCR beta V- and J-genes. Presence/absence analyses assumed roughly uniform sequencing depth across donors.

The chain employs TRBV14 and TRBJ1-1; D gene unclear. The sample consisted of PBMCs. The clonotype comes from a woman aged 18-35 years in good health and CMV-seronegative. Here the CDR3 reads CASSHTSRRTEAFF. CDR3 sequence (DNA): TGTGCCAGCAGCCACACATCGAGGAGGACTGAAGCTTTCTTT.